This TCR beta chain was sequenced in a study of T-cell reconstitution after alpha-beta-depleted transplantation in children. The germline V gene has CDR1 MDHEN and CDR2 SYDVKM. The CDR3 covers 17 residues. Trimming took off 2 bases at V and 3 bases at J, with 19 bases between the two ends. During its preparation, the TCRbeta library received unique molecular identifiers. TCRdb passed the PCR reads through MiXCR, listing each CDR3 protein once. In the table there are approximately 97,000 distinct CDR3 sequences, 4.5% to 7.5% of which are singletons. Study results and caveats: Among T cells one year after transplant, newly produced cells accounted for most counts and diversity. Expanded graft clones numbering several hundred reportedly gave rise to alpha-beta T cells about two months after transplant. Surviving recipient cells, namely T cells and thymic progenitors, were the source of high day-60 TCRbeta diversity in some patients.

Concerning this clonotype itself: The antigen is not known.

The sample here was PBMCs, mostly from graft donor cells, taken 60 days after TCRalphabeta/CD19-depleted stem cell transplant. This sequence joins TRBV28 and TRBJ2-5, with a possible D match to TRBD1 (6 bases). The TCR was taken from a female patient between 2 and 15 years old who had a stem cell transplant for Fanconi anemia, so the T cells may come from the graft donor. CDR3 DNA sequence: TGTGCCAGCAGTTTAGTGGGGGCCAGGGGTACCGAAGAGACCCAGTACTTC. The encoded protein is CASSLVGARGTEETQYF.